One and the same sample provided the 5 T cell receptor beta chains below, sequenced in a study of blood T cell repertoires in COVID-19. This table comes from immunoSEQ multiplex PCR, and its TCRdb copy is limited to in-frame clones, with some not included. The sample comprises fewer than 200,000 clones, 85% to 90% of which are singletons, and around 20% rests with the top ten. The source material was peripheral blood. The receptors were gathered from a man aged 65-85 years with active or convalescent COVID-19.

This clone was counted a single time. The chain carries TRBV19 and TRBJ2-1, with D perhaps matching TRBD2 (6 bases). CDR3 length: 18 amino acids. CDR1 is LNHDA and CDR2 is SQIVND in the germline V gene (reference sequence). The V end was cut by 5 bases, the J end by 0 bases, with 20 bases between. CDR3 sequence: CASSWRGRRTSSYNEQFF. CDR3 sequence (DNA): TGTGCCAGTAGTTGGCGGGGTCGAAGAACTAGCTCCTACAATGAGCAGTTCTTC. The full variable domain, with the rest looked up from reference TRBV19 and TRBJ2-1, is DGGITQSPKYLFRKEGQNVTLSCEQNLNHDAMYWYRQDPGQGLRLIYYSQIVNDFQKGDIAEGYSVSREKKESFPLTVTSAQKNPTAFYLCASSWRGRRTSSYNEQFFGPGTRLTVL.

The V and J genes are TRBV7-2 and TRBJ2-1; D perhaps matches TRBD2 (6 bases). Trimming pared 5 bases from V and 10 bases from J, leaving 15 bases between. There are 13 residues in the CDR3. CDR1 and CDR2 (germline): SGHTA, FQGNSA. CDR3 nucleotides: TGTGCCAGCAGCACCCTCGCAGGGAGGGAGCAGTTCTTC. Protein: CASSTLAGREQFF. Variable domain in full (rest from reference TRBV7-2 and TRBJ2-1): GAGVSQSPSNKVTEKGKDVELRCDPISGHTALYWYRQSLGQGLEFLIYFQGNSAPDKSGLPSDRFSAERTGGSVSTLTIQRTQQEDSAVYLCASSTLAGREQFFGPGTRLTVL.

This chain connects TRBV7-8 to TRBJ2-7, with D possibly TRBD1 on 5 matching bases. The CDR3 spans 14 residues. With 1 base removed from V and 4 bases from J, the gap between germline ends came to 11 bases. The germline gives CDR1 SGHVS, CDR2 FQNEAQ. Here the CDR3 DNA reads TGTGCCAGCAGCTTAGGTAGACAGCAATACGAGCAGTACTTC. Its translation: CASSLGRQQYEQYF.

CDR3 sequence (DNA): TGTGCCAGCATCCTGGGACAGGGATACAATTCACCCCTCCACTTT. This translates into CASILGQGYNSPLHF. The chain is built from TRBV2 and TRBJ1-6, with TRBD1 matching 9 bases. The CDR3 is 15 amino acids. Germline lookup yields CDR1 SNHLY and CDR2 FYNNEI. Trimming cost V 7 bases and J 7 bases; bases outside gene matches: 8.

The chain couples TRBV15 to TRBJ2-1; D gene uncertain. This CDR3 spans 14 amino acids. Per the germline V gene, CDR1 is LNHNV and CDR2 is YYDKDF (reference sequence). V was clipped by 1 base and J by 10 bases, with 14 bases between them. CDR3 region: CATSRGRPLQEQFF. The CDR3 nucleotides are TGTGCCACCAGCAGAGGGAGACCGCTGCAAGAGCAGTTCTTC.